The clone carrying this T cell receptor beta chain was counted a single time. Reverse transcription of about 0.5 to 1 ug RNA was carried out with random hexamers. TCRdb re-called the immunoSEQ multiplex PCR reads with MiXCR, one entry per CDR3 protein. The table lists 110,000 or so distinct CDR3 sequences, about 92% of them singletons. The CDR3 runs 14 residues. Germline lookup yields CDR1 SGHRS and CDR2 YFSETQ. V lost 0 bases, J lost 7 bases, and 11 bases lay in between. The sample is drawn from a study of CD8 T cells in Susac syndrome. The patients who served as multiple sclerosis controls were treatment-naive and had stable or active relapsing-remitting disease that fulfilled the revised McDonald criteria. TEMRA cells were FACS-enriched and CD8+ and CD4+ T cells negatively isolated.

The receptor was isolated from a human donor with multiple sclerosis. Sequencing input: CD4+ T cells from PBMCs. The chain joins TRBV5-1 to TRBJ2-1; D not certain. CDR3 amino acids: CASSLGVPINEQFF. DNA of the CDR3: TGCGCCAGCAGCTTGGGGGTACCTATTAATGAGCAGTTCTTC.